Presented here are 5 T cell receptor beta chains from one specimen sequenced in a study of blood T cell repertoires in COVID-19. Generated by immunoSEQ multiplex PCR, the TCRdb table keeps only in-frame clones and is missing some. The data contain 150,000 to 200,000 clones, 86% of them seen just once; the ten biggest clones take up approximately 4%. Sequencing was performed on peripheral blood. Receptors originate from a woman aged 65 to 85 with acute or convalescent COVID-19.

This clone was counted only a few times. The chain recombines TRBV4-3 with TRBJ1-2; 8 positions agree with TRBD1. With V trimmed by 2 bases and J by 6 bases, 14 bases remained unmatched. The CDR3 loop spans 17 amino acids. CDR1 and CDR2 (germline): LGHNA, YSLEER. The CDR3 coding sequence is TGCGCCAGCAGCCAAAGCACAGGGGGGATCCCTAGGAATGGCTACACCTTC. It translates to CASSQSTGGIPRNGYTF.

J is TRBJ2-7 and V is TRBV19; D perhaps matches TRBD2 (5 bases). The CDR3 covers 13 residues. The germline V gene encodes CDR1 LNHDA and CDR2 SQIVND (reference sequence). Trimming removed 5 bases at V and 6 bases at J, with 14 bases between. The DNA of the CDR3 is TGTGCCAGTAGTCCCGGAGGTGGCGGCGAGCAGTACTTC. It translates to CASSPGGGGEQYF.

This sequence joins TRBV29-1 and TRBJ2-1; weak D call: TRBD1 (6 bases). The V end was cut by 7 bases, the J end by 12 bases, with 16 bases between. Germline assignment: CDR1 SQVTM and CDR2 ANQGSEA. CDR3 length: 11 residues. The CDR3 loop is CSDATGGRQFF. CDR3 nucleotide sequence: TGCAGCGACGCGACAGGAGGACGGCAGTTCTTC.

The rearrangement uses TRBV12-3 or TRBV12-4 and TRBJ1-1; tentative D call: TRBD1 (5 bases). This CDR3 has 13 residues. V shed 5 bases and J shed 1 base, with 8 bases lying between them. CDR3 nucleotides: TGTGCCAGCAGTAACGACAGGAACACTGAAGCTTTCTTT. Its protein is CASSNDRNTEAFF.

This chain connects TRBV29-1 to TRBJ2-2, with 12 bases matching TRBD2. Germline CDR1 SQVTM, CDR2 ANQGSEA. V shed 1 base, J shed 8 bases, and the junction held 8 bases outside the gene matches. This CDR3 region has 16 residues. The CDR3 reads CSVEVGTSGLMGELFF. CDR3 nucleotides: TGCAGCGTTGAAGTCGGGACTAGCGGGCTTATGGGGGAGCTGTTTTTT.